This T cell receptor beta chain was recorded in a study of shared clonotypes between healthy human individuals. Findings and caveats of the study: Compared with memory subsets, naive subsets generally had larger estimated richness. It was the non-shared clonotypes that had lower generation probabilities than clonotypes shared by all four donors. Naive CD4 clonotype sharing across several donors was about 5.3%.

TCRdb's table, derived via immunoSEQ multiplex PCR, lists solely in-frame clones and lacks some. The sample contains some 2,000,000 clones, about 95% of which appear only once. With regard to this clone: Its specificity is not known.

V was pared by 4 bases and J by 2 bases, with 6 bases of the junction left unmatched. CDR1 and CDR2 (germline): SGDLS, YYNGEE. The CDR3 loop spans 16 amino acids. The specimen sequenced was naive CD4+ T cells sorted from blood. Subset defined: CD45RA+ positively selected. This receptor was taken from a man between 18 and 29 years old in good health. The rearrangement uses TRBV9 and TRBJ2-3, with 11 bases that match TRBD2. The CDR3 DNA reads TGTGCCAGCAGCCCGGGGACTAGCGGATTCACAGATACGCAGTATTTT. It encodes CASSPGTSGFTDTQYF.